This T cell receptor (beta chain) comes out of a study of blood T cell repertoires in COVID-19. Study as a whole: T cells, B-cell-depleted T cells, or PBMCs provided the cDNA or gDNA that served as material.

V was shortened by 2 bases and J by 0 bases, with 6 bases between the two germline ends. From germline, CDR1 is SGHRS and CDR2 YFSETQ. CDR3 length equals 14 residues. Sequencing was performed with immunoSEQ multiplex PCR; in TCRdb, only in-frame clones are kept and a portion is missing. The sample consists of 200,000 to 300,000 clones, around 90% of them appearing once. It was during active infection that Seattle patients were enrolled and then longitudinally followed. The clonotype was recovered from a young man with COVID-19, enrolled during active disease. This chain connects TRBV5-1 to TRBJ1-3, with D unclear. The sample comprised peripheral blood. CDR3 protein: CASSFEHSGNTIYF. CDR3 sequence (DNA): TGCGCCAGCAGCTTCGAGCACTCTGGAAACACCATATATTTT.